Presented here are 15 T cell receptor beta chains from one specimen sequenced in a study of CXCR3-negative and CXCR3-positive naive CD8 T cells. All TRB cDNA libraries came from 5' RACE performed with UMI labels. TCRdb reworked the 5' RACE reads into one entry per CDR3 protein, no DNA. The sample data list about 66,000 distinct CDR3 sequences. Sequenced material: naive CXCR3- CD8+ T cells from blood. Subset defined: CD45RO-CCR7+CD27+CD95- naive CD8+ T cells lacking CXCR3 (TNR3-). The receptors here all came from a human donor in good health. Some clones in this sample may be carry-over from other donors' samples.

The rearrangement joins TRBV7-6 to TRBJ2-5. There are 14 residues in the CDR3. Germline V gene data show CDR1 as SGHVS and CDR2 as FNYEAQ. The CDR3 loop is CASSFNRYQETQYF.

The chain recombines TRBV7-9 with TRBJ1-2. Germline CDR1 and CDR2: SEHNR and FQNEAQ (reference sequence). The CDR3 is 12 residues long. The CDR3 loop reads CASSLGGYGYTF.

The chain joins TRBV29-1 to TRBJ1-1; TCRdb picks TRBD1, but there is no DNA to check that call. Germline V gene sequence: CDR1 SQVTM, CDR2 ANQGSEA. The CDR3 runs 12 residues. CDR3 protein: CSVEGGNTEAFF.

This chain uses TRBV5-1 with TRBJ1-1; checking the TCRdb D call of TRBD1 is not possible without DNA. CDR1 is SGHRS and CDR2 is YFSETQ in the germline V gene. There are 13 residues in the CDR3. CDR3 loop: CASSLGRGAEAFF.

CDR3: CASSPGGYEQYF. The V call is TRBV12-3 or TRBV12-4, the J call TRBJ2-7; the TCRdb call, TRBD1, lacks DNA for checking. The CDR3 sequence is 12 residues long.

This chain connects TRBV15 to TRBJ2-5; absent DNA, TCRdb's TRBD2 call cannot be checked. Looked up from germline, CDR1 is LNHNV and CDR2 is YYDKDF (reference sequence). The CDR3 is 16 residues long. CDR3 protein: CATSRVNLQAQETQYF.

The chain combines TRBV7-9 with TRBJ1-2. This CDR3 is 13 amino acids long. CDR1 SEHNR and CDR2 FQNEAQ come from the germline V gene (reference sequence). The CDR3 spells CASWAAGNYGYTF. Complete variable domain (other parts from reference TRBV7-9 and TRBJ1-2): DTGVSQNPRHKITKRGQNVTFRCDPISEHNRLYWYRQTLGQGPEFLTYFQNEAQLEKSRLLSDRFSAERPKGSFSTLEIQRTEQGDSAMYLCASWAAGNYGYTFGSGTRLTVV.

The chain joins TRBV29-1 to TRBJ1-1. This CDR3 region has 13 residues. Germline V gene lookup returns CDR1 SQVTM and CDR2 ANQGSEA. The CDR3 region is CSYVGGSNTEAFF.

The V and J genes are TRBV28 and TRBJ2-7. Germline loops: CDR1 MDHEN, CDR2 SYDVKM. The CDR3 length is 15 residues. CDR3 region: CASSFEAFQSYEQYF.

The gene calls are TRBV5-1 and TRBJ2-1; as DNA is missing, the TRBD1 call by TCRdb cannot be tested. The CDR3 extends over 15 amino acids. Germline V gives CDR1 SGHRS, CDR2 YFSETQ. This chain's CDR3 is CASRLGLAGGREQFF.

CDR3 sequence reads: CASSVSASLGYEQYF. The chain couples TRBV9 to TRBJ2-7; as DNA is missing, the TRBD2 call by TCRdb cannot be tested. Germline lookup yields CDR1 SGDLS and CDR2 YYNGEE. The CDR3 runs 15 residues.

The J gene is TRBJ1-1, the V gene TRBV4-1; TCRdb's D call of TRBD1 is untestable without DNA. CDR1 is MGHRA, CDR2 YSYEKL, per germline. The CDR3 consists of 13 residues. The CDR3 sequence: CASSLTGDTEAFF.

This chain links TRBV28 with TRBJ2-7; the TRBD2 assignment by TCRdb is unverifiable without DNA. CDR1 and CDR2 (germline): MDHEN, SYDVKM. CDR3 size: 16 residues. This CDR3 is CASSPPGLAVFYEQYF.

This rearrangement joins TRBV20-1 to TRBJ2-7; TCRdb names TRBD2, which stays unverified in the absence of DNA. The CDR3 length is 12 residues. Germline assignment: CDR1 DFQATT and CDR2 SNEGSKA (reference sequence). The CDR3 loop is CSASPLSYEQYF.

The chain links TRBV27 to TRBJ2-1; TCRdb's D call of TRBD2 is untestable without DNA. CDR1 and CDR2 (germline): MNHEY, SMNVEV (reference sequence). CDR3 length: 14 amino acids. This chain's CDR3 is CASTSSARGREQFF.